The 22 T cell receptor beta chains below come from one sample, sequenced in a study of PD-1 blockade in classical Hodgkin lymphoma. Time point described: cycle 4 day 1 (C4D1), after more than five weeks of nivolumab. Each patient experienced a relapse that followed autologous stem cell transplantation, and brentuximab vedotin exposure varied. TCRdb's table, derived via immunoSEQ multiplex PCR, lists solely in-frame clones and lacks some. Here the sample spans tens of thousands of clones, approximately 90% being singletons. This specimen was peripheral blood mononuclear cells (PBMCs), taken before the fourth cycle of nivolumab. The origin of the receptors is a human donor with classical Hodgkin lymphoma.

This clone was recorded once. V is TRBV5-6 and J is TRBJ1-1; TRBD1 agrees at 9 bases. Germline V CDR1 and CDR2: SGHDT, YYEEEE. The CDR3 is 14 amino acids. V was pared by 4 bases and J by 3 bases, with 4 bases of the junction left unmatched. The CDR3 bases are TGTGCCAGCAGCGCGGGGACAGGGCACACTGAAGCTTTCTTT. It yields the protein CASSAGTGHTEAFF.

The chain employs TRBV5-3 and TRBJ2-5; D is uncertain. TRBV5-3 is filed as an ORF, its function uncertain. The CDR3 has 16 residues. Between the trimmed V and J ends, which lost 1 base and 5 bases, there was a span of 18 bases. This CDR3 is CARSLTGGVVTETQYF. For the CDR3, the DNA is TGTGCCAGAAGCTTGACGGGTGGAGTGGTTACGGAGACCCAGTACTTC.

The rearrangement links TRBV7-3 to TRBJ2-4; D gene unclear. This CDR3 comprises 16 residues. V was pared by 4 bases and J by 1 base, with 14 bases between. Per germline, CDR1 SGHTA and CDR2 FQGTGA. The CDR3 spells CASSCHNFMAKNIQYF. In nucleotides, the CDR3 is TGTGCCAGCAGCTGCCACAATTTTATGGCCAAAAACATTCAGTACTTC.

In its sample, this clone was seen once. This chain links TRBV9 with TRBJ2-2; D might be TRBD2 (6 bases). The CDR3 contains 18 residues. V shed 0 bases and J shed 1 base, with 16 bases lying between them. Per germline, CDR1 SGDLS and CDR2 YYNGEE. The CDR3 sequence is CASSVEAWTGGNTGELFF. In nucleotides, the CDR3 is TGTGCCAGCAGCGTAGAAGCATGGACCGGGGGGAACACCGGGGAGCTGTTTTTT.

The chain uses TRBV6-1 and TRBJ1-5; possible D gene TRBD1, 5 bases. V lost 1 base to trimming and J lost 6 bases, with 16 bases between them. This CDR3 is 16 amino acids long. CDR1 and CDR2 from the germline V gene are MNHNS and SASEGT. The CDR3 reads CASSEGVGEQGQPQHF. The CDR3 DNA follows: TGTGCCAGCAGTGAAGGGGTAGGGGAGCAGGGTCAGCCCCAGCATTTT.

J is TRBJ2-5 and V is TRBV6-6, with D perhaps given as TRBD1 or TRBD2 (6 bases each). The CDR3 is made up of 15 amino acids. The germline V and J ends were trimmed by 2 bases and 2 bases, with 12 bases remaining between them. CDR1 MNHNY and CDR2 SVGAGI come from the germline V gene (reference sequence). The CDR3 here is CASSYDGGWQETQYF. DNA for the CDR3: TGTGCCAGCAGTTACGACGGGGGCTGGCAAGAGACCCAGTACTTC.

The rearrangement links TRBV11-2 to TRBJ2-5; 10 nucleotides line up with TRBD2. V dropped 5 bases and J dropped 7; count of bases not matched to a gene: 7. Germline assignment: CDR1 SGHAT and CDR2 FQNNGV. The CDR3 is 14 residues long. In nucleotides, the CDR3 is TGTGCCAGCAGCCAACTAGCGGGGCCGGGGACCCAGTACTTC. It is translated as CASSQLAGPGTQYF. The variable domain in full, with the rest retrieved from reference TRBV11-2 and TRBJ2-5, is EAGVAQSPRYKIIEKRQSVAFWCNPISGHATLYWYQQILGQGPKLLIQFQNNGVVDDSQLPKDRFSAERLKGVDSTLKIQPAKLEDSAVYLCASSQLAGPGTQYFGPGTRLLVL.

This clone was recorded only once. DNA for the CDR3: TGTGCCAGCAGTGGAGGAGGCTCTGGGGCCAACGTCCTGACTTTC. Amino acid sequence: CASSGGGSGANVLTF. The chain carries TRBV6-1 and TRBJ2-6, with D maybe TRBD2 (5 bases). Trimming stripped 4 bases from V and 0 bases from J, with 7 bases between. The V gene's germline CDR1 is MNHNS and CDR2 SASEGT. The CDR3 consists of 15 residues.

The V call is TRBV7-9, the J call TRBJ1-6; tentatively, D is TRBD1 (6 bases). V lost 1 base and J lost 12, with 13 bases in between. From germline, CDR1 is SEHNR and CDR2 FQNEAQ (reference sequence). CDR3 length equals 14 residues. The CDR3 reads CASSLGGAGKPLHF. The CDR3 DNA is TGTGCCAGCAGCTTAGGGGGGGCAGGGAAACCCCTCCACTTT.

The chain is built from TRBV6-6 and TRBJ1-2; perhaps TRBD1 as D (6 bases). This CDR3 comprises 12 residues. The germline gives CDR1 MNHNY, CDR2 SVGAGI (reference sequence). Trimming took 7 bases from V and 12 from J, leaving 18 bases between them. The CDR3, as DNA: TGTGCCAGCACAATTTTAGGGGGTTCTCACACCTTC. It specifies CASTILGGSHTF.

V usage is TRBV4-1 and J usage is TRBJ1-3; D ambiguous. This CDR3 is 16 amino acids long. V dropped 0 bases and J dropped 9 bases, with 18 bases sitting between them. Per the germline V gene, CDR1 is MGHRA and CDR2 is YSYEKL. This CDR3 is CASSQDGGRSRSTIYF. CDR3 nucleotides: TGCGCCAGCAGCCAAGATGGAGGGCGGAGTAGGAGCACCATATATTTT.

The rearrangement uses TRBV5-1 and TRBJ1-2; D is undetermined. V was clipped by 4 bases and J by 4 bases, with 17 bases between them. This CDR3 is 15 amino acids long. The germline V gene has CDR1 SGHRS and CDR2 YFSETQ. This CDR3 reads CASSPGLLLGYGYTF. In nucleotides, the CDR3 is TGCGCCAGCAGCCCCGGACTCCTTTTGGGCTATGGCTACACCTTC.

This clone has only a few counts. The chain uses TRBV29-1 and TRBJ1-1; TRBD1 might be the D (5 bases). The CDR3 loop spans 12 amino acids. CDR1 and CDR2 from the germline V gene are SQVTM and ANQGSEA. Deletions cut 6 bases from V and 6 bases from J, with 14 bases between. The DNA for the CDR3 is TGCAGCGTAGCTACAGGATTAGCTGAAGCTTTCTTT. Its translation is CSVATGLAEAFF. The variable domain in full, with the rest retrieved from reference TRBV29-1 and TRBJ1-1, is SAVISQKPSRDICQRGTSLTIQCQVDSQVTMMFWYRQQPGQSLTLIATANQGSEATYESGFVIDKFPISRPNLTFSTLTVSNMSPEDSSIYLCSVATGLAEAFFGQGTRLTVV.

The rearrangement uses TRBV7-9 and TRBJ2-2; 7 positions agree with TRBD1. J gave up 4 bases and V 5 bases, and 7 bases lay outside the gene matches. Germline CDR1 and CDR2: SEHNR and FQNEAQ (reference sequence). This CDR3 is 15 amino acids long. The CDR3 protein is CASSKTGVSTGELFF. Written as DNA, the CDR3 is TGTGCCAGCAGCAAAACAGGGGTGAGCACCGGGGAGCTGTTTTTT.

The chain employs TRBV27 and TRBJ2-7, with D tentatively TRBD1 (6 bases). The CDR3 runs to 15 residues. V shed 5 bases and J shed 0 bases, with 14 bases lying between them. CDR1 and CDR2 from the germline V gene are MNHEY and SMNVEV (reference sequence). The chain's CDR3 is CASSLGQSSSYEQYF. CDR3 DNA sequence: TGTGCCAGCAGTCTCGGACAGTCTAGCTCCTACGAGCAGTACTTC.

This clone was detected once. The CDR3, as DNA: TGCGCCAGCAGAAACGGTGGACCCAGCCACGAGCAGTACTTC. Its protein product is CASRNGGPSHEQYF. The chain links TRBV5-1 to TRBJ2-7; D is undetermined. Trimming took off 5 bases at V and 5 bases at J, with 17 bases between the two ends. The germline V gene has CDR1 SGHRS and CDR2 YFSETQ. This CDR3 has 14 amino acids.

The chain is built from TRBV7-6 and TRBJ2-7, with D perhaps TRBD1 (6 bases). CDR1 and CDR2 (germline): SGHVS, FNYEAQ. Trimming removed 2 bases at V and 0 bases at J, with 20 bases between. CDR3 size: 18 residues. The CDR3 here is CASSLFPQRGWGSYEQYF. CDR3 sequence (DNA): TGTGCCAGCAGCTTATTCCCCCAAAGGGGGTGGGGCTCCTACGAGCAGTACTTC.

The chain employs TRBV30 and TRBJ1-4; a weak D match, TRBD1 (5 bases). Germline V gives CDR1 GTSNPN, CDR2 SVGIG (reference sequence). This CDR3 spans 13 amino acids. The ends were cut back, 4 bases at V and 5 bases at J, with 11 bases in the middle. The CDR3 protein is CAWKGDRNEKLFF. The CDR3 DNA is TGTGCCTGGAAAGGGGATAGGAATGAAAAACTGTTTTTT. The full variable domain, in which reference TRBV30 and TRBJ1-4 provide the parts outside the CDR3, is SQTIHQWPATLVQPVGSPLSLECTVEGTSNPNLYWYRQAAGRGLQLLFYSVGIGQISSEVPQNLSASRPQDRQFILSSKKLLLSDSGFYLCAWKGDRNEKLFFGSGTQLSVL.

The chain links TRBV5-1 to TRBJ1-1, with TRBD1 as a possible D gene (6 bases). The CDR3 is made up of 13 amino acids. Per the germline V gene, CDR1 is SGHRS and CDR2 is YFSETQ. The ends were cut back, 4 bases at V and 5 bases at J, with 12 bases in the middle. The CDR3: CASSLGGGTEAFF. For the CDR3, the DNA is TGCGCCAGCAGCCTAGGAGGGGGGACTGAAGCTTTCTTT. The entire variable domain, with the rest obtained from reference TRBV5-1 and TRBJ1-1, is as follows: KAGVTQTPRYLIKTRGQQVTLSCSPISGHRSVSWYQQTPGQGLQFLFEYFSETQRNKGNFPGRFSGRQFSNSRSEMNVSTLELGDSALYLCASSLGGGTEAFFGQGTRLTVV.

This rearrangement joins TRBV2 to TRBJ1-5; D is unclear. This CDR3 is built from 16 residues. V was pared by 1 base and J by 5 bases, with 15 bases between. The germline V gene has CDR1 SNHLY and CDR2 FYNNEI. The CDR3 DNA sequence: TGTGCCAGCAGTGAAGACACAGCCCGACGCGATCAGCCCCAGCATTTT. Translation gives CASSEDTARRDQPQHF.

V gene TRBV19 combines with J gene TRBJ2-5, with 8 bases fitting TRBD1. The germline CDR1 and CDR2 sequences are LNHDA and SQIVND (reference sequence). This CDR3 is built from 15 residues. V was clipped by 4 bases and J by 2 bases; unmatched bases: 6. CDR3: CASSTGQGGQETQYF. CDR3 in DNA: TGTGCCAGTAGTACCGGACAGGGTGGTCAAGAGACCCAGTACTTC.

The chain couples TRBV15 to TRBJ2-1; D is undetermined. Germline assignment: CDR1 LNHNV and CDR2 YYDKDF (reference sequence). This CDR3 is 12 amino acids long. V was pared by 3 bases and J by 8 bases, with 8 bases between. CDR3 sequence (DNA): TGTGCCACCAGCAGGGAGAGCTATGAGCAGTTCTTC. Encoded protein: CATSRESYEQFF.